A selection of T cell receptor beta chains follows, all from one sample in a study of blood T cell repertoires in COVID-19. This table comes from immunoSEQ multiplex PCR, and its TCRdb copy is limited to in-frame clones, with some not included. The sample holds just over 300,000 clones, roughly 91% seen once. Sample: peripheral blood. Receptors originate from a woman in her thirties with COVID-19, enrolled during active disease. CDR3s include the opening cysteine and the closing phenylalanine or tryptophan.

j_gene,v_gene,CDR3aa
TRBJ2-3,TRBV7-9,CASSLGHTTDTQYF
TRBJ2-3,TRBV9,CASSVSGSPTDTQYF
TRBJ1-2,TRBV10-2,CASGGPKAGVGYTF
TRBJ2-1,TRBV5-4,CASSYPLGGGVF
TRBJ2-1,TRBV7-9,CASSEGLAPYNEQFF
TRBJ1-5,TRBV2,CASSSTGRNQPQHF
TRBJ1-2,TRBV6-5,CASSYEMHSYGYTF
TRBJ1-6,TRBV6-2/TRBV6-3,CASSYGAGGRFSPLHF
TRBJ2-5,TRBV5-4,CASRSGGPPETQYF
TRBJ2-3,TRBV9,CASSVDRGSDTQYF
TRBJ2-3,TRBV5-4,CASSVGQANTDTQYF
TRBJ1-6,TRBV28,CASLSSYNSPLHF
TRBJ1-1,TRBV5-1,CASSLARPMNTEAFF
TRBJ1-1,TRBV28,CASRLGRGQPLRAFF
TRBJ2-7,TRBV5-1,CASSSSYEQYF
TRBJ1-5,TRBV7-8,CASSAGGDQPQHF
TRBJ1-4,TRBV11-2,CASSSSGGRNEKLFF